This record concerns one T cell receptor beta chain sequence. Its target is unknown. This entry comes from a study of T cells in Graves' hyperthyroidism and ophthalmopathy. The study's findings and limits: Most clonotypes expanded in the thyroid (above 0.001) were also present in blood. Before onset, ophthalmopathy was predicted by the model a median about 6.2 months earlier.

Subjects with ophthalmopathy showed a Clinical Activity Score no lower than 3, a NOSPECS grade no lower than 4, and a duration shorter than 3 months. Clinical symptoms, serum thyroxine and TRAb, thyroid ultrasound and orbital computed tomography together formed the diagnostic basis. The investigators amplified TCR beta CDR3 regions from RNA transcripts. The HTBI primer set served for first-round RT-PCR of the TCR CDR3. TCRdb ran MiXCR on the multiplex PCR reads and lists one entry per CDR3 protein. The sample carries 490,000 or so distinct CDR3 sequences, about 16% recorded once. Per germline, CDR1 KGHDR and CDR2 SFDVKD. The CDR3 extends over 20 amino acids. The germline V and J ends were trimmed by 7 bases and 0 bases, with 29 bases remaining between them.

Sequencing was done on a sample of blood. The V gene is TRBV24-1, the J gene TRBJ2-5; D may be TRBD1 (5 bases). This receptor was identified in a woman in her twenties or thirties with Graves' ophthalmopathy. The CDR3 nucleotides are TGTGCCACCAGGCCGACCGCGACAGCTCTACTACCTCGGTACCAAGAGACCCAGTACTTC. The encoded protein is CATRPTATALLPRYQETQYF.